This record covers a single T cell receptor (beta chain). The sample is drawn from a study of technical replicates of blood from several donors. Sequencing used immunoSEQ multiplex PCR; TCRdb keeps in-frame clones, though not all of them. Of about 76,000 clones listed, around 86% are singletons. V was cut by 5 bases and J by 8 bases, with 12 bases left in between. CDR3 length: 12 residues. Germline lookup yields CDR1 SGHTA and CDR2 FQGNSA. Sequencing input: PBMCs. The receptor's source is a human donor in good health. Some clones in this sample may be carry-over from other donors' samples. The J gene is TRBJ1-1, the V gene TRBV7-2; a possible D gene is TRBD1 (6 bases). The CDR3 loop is CASSPYDREAFF. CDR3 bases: TGTGCCAGCAGCCCTTACGACAGGGAAGCTTTCTTT.